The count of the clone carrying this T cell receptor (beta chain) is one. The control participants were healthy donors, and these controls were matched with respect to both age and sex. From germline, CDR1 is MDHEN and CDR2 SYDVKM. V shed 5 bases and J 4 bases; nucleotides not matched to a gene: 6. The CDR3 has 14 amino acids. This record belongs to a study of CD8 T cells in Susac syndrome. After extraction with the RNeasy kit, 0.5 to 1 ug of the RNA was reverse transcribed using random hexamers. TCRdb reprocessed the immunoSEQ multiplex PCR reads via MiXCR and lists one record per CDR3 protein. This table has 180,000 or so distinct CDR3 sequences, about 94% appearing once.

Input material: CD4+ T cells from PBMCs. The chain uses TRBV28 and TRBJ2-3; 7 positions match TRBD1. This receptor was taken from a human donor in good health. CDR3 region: CASSRRQGSDTQYF. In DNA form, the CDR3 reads TGTGCCAGCAGTCGCCGACAGGGATCAGATACGCAGTATTTT.